Below, one T cell receptor (beta chain) is given with its context. What it recognizes is unknown. This record belongs to a study of OX40 agonist ivuxolimab in advanced cancers. The overall study: A diagnosis of hepatocellular carcinoma, melanoma, renal cell or head and neck cancer was present in dose-escalation patients. Mean age 60 years, range roughly 20 to 85; 82.7% male. Broader study findings: On average, a greater number of expanded clones characterised CD8+ T cells relative to CD4+.

Only in-frame clones appear in the TCRdb table, and some are missing; sequencing was by immunoSEQ multiplex PCR. The sample carries more than 35,000 clones, approximately 90% recorded once. The sequence came from an adult with an advanced solid tumor such as melanoma, head and neck, liver or kidney cancer. Sequencing was performed on CD4+ or CD8+ T cells sorted from blood, taken in a trial of the OX40 agonist ivuxolimab.

The CDR3 DNA is TGTGCCGGCCACAGGGGCCCTGAAGCTTTCTTT. It specifies CAGHRGPEAFF. This chain joins TRBV30 and TRBJ1-1; 7 bases match TRBD1. V dropped 8 bases and J dropped 6; count of bases not matched to a gene: 6. Germline-derived CDR1 and CDR2 are GTSNPN and SVGIG (reference sequence). The length of the CDR3 is 11 residues.